This T cell receptor (beta chain) was obtained from a study of regulatory T cells in long-lasting Graves disease. This clonotype was seen at least ten times. The time point was: newly diagnosed GD, antithyroid drugs for less than 3 months. The authors made the TCR library using RNA they extracted from PBMCs. Peripheral blood, about 9 milliliters of it, was drawn into EDTA tubes. Germline loops: CDR1 SGHTA, CDR2 FQGTGA. The CDR3 covers 15 residues. V dropped 2 bases and J dropped 3 bases, with 11 bases sitting between them. Building the TCR beta libraries relied on iRepertoire HTBI primers, and CDR3 regions underwent Arm-PCR. TCRdb ran MiXCR on the multiplex PCR reads and lists one entry per CDR3 protein. This table has about 440,000 distinct CDR3 sequences, roughly 15% appearing once. This sample also belongs to another study, concerning T cells in Graves' hyperthyroidism and ophthalmopathy. That source notes: Graves' hyperthyroidism was deemed stable absent ophthalmopathy progression within 18 months.

The input for sequencing was peripheral blood mononuclear cells (PBMCs), taken at new diagnosis, from a patient treated with antithyroid drugs. The V and J genes are TRBV7-3 and TRBJ2-1; D is undetermined. This sequence originates from a woman younger than 45 with Graves disease. The CDR3 loop is CASSLAPGIYNEQFF. The CDR3 DNA sequence: TGTGCCAGCAGCTTAGCCCCCGGAATCTACAATGAGCAGTTCTTC.